The rows below give T cell receptor beta chains drawn from one sample of a study of blood T cells in healthy people across ages. TCRdb used MiXCR to reprocess the 5' RACE reads, holding one entry per CDR3 protein. The sample contains about 760,000 distinct CDR3 sequences, just under 25% of which appear only once. These same records also appear under a second study, on T cells of mothers and their children.

The sequenced sample was blood. The receptor set was obtained from a boy aged 5-17 years in good health. The CDR3 runs from the conserved cysteine through the conserved F or W. The order of the fields is J gene, clone size, V gene, D gene, CDR3 length, CDR3 protein, CDR3 DNA. D genes are given only for firm matches. Size is omitted from some rows. Given values are once, few, many or a class for expanded clones.

>TRBJ2-1|-|TRBV6-5|TRBD2|14
CASRPGLAEDEQFF
TGTGCCAGCAGGCCAGGACTAGCGGAAGATGAGCAGTTCTTC
>TRBJ2-2|few|TRBV29-1|-|14
CSVAKYTETGELFF
TGCAGCGTCGCGAAATATACAGAGACCGGGGAGCTGTTTTTT
>TRBJ2-1|-|TRBV12-3/TRBV12-4|TRBD2|13
CASGSSTSGEQFF
TGTGCCAGCGGTTCCTCCACTAGCGGCGAGCAGTTCTTC
>TRBJ2-1|-|TRBV9|-|14
CASSAPRTGNEQFF
TGTGCCAGCAGCGCCCCCCGGACGGGCAATGAGCAGTTCTTC
>TRBJ1-1|-|TRBV28|-|13
CASGLGTNTEAFF
TGTGCCAGCGGTTTAGGGACGAACACTGAAGCTTTCTTT
>TRBJ2-3|-|TRBV12-3/TRBV12-4|TRBD2|16
CASALLAGGGADTQYF
TGTGCCAGCGCCCTTCTAGCGGGGGGAGGGGCAGATACGCAGTATTTT
>TRBJ2-3|-|TRBV10-3|-|14
CAISGGSRADTQYF
TGTGCCATCAGTGGAGGTTCACGGGCAGATACGCAGTATTTT
>TRBJ2-5|-|TRBV12-3/TRBV12-4|TRBD2|13
CASSSRLAQTQYF
TGTGCCAGCAGTTCACGACTAGCCCAGACCCAGTACTTC
>TRBJ2-5|-|TRBV20-1|-|11
CSAFGGQTQYF
TGCAGTGCTTTCGGTGGGCAGACCCAGTACTTC
>TRBJ2-1|few|TRBV24-1|TRBD2|16
CATSDSLAGTPMEQFF
TGTGCCACCAGTGATTCTCTAGCGGGGACTCCCATGGAGCAGTTCTTC
>TRBJ2-7|-|TRBV28|-|14
CASSPRDGDYEQYF
TGTGCCAGCAGCCCGCGGGACGGAGACTACGAGCAGTACTTC
>TRBJ2-5|few|TRBV21-1|-|15
CASNLRGQDRETQYF
TGTGCCAGCAACCTCAGGGGACAGGACCGAGAGACCCAGTACTTC
>TRBJ2-1|-|TRBV29-1|-|13
CSARGRGEGEQFF
TGCAGCGCGAGGGGGCGGGGGGAAGGGGAGCAGTTCTTC
>TRBJ2-5|-|TRBV29-1|TRBD2|14
CSVELAGGEETQYF
TGCAGCGTTGAACTAGCGGGCGGTGAAGAGACCCAGTACTTC
>TRBJ1-2|-|TRBV18|-|11
CASSSFPFVYF
TGTGCCAGCTCAAGCTTCCCATTTGTTTACTTC
>TRBJ2-1|few|TRBV4-1|-|15
CASSHSYDSYNEQFF
TGCGCCAGCAGCCACAGCTATGACTCCTACAATGAGCAGTTCTTC
>TRBJ2-5|once|TRBV6-6|TRBD1|13
CASSYQGVETQYF
TGTGCCAGCAGTTACCAGGGGGTAGAGACCCAGTACTTC
>TRBJ2-5|many|TRBV7-9|-|16
CASSLALAQGQETQYF
TGTGCCAGCAGCTTAGCGCTGGCACAAGGGCAAGAGACCCAGTACTTC
>TRBJ2-2|few|TRBV27|-|15
CASSLWAANTGELFF
TGTGCCAGCAGTTTATGGGCCGCGAACACCGGGGAGCTGTTTTTT
>TRBJ2-3|-|TRBV2|-|15
CASSAVGGSVDTQYF
TGTGCCAGCAGCGCCGTTGGGGGATCGGTAGATACGCAGTATTTT
>TRBJ2-2|-|TRBV28|TRBD1|16
CASSLTRTGNTGELFF
TGTGCCAGCAGTTTAACCCGGACAGGAAACACCGGGGAGCTGTTTTTT
>TRBJ1-1|-|TRBV20-1|-|14
CSARDSQGGTEAFF
TGCAGTGCTAGAGATAGTCAGGGAGGCACTGAAGCTTTCTTT
>TRBJ2-7|-|TRBV5-1|-|11
CASRQGTEKYF
TGCGCCAGCAGACAGGGGACTGAGAAGTACTTC
>TRBJ1-2|few|TRBV9|-|11
CASSVGRGYTF
TGTGCCAGCAGCGTAGGACGGGGCTACACCTTC
>TRBJ2-3|many|TRBV7-2|-|14
CASTPDPSTDTQYF
TGTGCCAGCACCCCCGACCCTAGCACAGATACGCAGTATTTT
>TRBJ2-7|-|TRBV19|TRBD1|15
CASSIGQGKGYEQYF
TGTGCCAGTAGTATAGGACAGGGGAAAGGCTACGAGCAGTACTTC
>TRBJ1-2|few|TRBV7-9|-|13
CASSLVANYGYTF
TGTGCCAGCAGCTTAGTAGCTAACTATGGCTACACCTTC
>TRBJ2-7|-|TRBV4-2|TRBD1|14
CASSQGAWTGEQYF
TGTGCCAGCAGCCAAGGGGCTTGGACAGGCGAGCAGTACTTC
>TRBJ2-2|-|TRBV19|-|13
CASSIRGTGELFF
TGTGCCAGTAGTATTCGCGGTACCGGGGAGCTGTTTTTT
>TRBJ2-3|once|TRBV20-1|TRBD2|15
CSARVQLAGVDTQYF
TGCAGTGCTAGAGTGCAACTAGCGGGAGTTGATACGCAGTATTTT
>TRBJ1-2|-|TRBV5-1|TRBD1|14
CASSLNGQGDGYTF
TGCGCCAGCAGCTTAAACGGACAGGGTGACGGCTACACCTTC
>TRBJ2-1|-|TRBV3-1|-|15
CASSQLAGGAYEQFF
TGTGCCAGCAGCCAACTCGCGGGTGGGGCCTATGAGCAGTTCTTC
>TRBJ2-1|few|TRBV10-3|-|13
CAIGQIAANEQFF
TGCGCCATCGGACAAATAGCCGCAAATGAGCAGTTCTTC
>TRBJ2-2|-|TRBV27|-|16
CASSPGGHYHTGELFF
TGTGCCAGCAGCCCCGGGGGACACTACCACACCGGGGAGCTGTTTTTT
>TRBJ2-5|-|TRBV12-3/TRBV12-4|-|14
CASRSLSGRETQYF
TGTGCCAGCAGATCCCTTTCCGGTCGAGAGACCCAGTACTTC
>TRBJ2-5|-|TRBV5-1|-|15
CASSLGGGVEETQYF
TGCGCCAGCAGCTTGGGCGGCGGGGTCGAAGAGACCCAGTACTTC
>TRBJ2-2|-|TRBV6-7|TRBD2|18
CASSYGLAGGLDTGELFF
TGTGCCAGCAGTTACGGGCTAGCGGGGGGGCTTGACACCGGGGAGCTGTTTTTT
>TRBJ1-1|-|TRBV7-9|-|17
CASSPTPGMDRNTEAFF
TGTGCCAGCAGCCCAACGCCCGGGATGGACCGGAACACTGAAGCTTTCTTT
>TRBJ2-7|-|TRBV7-9|-|15
CASSLSGPSNREQYF
TGTGCCAGCAGCCTCTCCGGACCCTCAAACCGGGAGCAGTACTTC
>TRBJ2-5|many|TRBV7-2|TRBD1|14
CASITPGQQETQYF
TGTGCCAGCATTACCCCGGGACAGCAAGAGACCCAGTACTTC
>TRBJ2-5|few|TRBV29-1|-|13
CSVASGWMETQYF
TGCAGCGTTGCTTCAGGGTGGATGGAGACCCAGTACTTC
>TRBJ2-2|few|TRBV29-1|-|11
CSVNQNGELFF
TGCAGCGTGAACCAAAACGGGGAGCTGTTTTTT
>TRBJ2-1|-|TRBV13|TRBD2|15
CASSPLLAAYNEQFF
TGTGCCAGCAGCCCCCTCCTAGCGGCTTACAATGAGCAGTTCTTC
>TRBJ1-6|-|TRBV12-3/TRBV12-4|-|13
CASSLVLGAPLHF
TGTGCCAGCAGTTTAGTGTTGGGTGCGCCCCTCCACTTT
>TRBJ1-1|-|TRBV28|TRBD1|16
CASSLSGGGWNTEAFF
TGTGCCAGCAGTTTATCAGGGGGCGGGTGGAACACTGAAGCTTTCTTT
>TRBJ1-2|few|TRBV29-1|-|10
CSVERVSYTF
TGCAGCGTTGAGCGCGTTAGCTACACCTTC
>TRBJ2-5|-|TRBV20-1|TRBD2|12
CSATLAQETQYF
TGCAGTGCTACACTAGCGCAAGAGACCCAGTACTTC
>TRBJ2-2|-|TRBV3-1|-|15
CASRPGDLNTGELFF
TGTGCCAGCAGGCCAGGGGATTTGAACACCGGGGAGCTGTTTTTT
>TRBJ1-4|-|TRBV4-3|-|15
CASSQDRSTNEKLFF
TGCGCCAGCAGCCAGGATCGGTCAACTAATGAAAAACTGTTTTTT
>TRBJ1-6|-|TRBV6-5|-|12
CASSLGQGPIHF
TGTGCCAGCAGCCTCGGGCAGGGGCCCATCCACTTT
>TRBJ2-1|few|TRBV5-4|-|13
CASSRTIEDEQFF
TGTGCCAGCAGCCGGACTATAGAGGATGAGCAGTTCTTC
>TRBJ2-7|-|TRBV19|-|15
CASSIASRSSYEQYF
TGTGCCAGTAGTATAGCGAGCCGATCTTCCTACGAGCAGTACTTC
>TRBJ1-3|once|TRBV5-1|-|13
CASSLETGNTIYF
TGCGCCAGCAGCTTGGAGACTGGAAACACCATATATTTT
>TRBJ1-4|few|TRBV6-5|-|16
CASSYGEVSTNEKLFF
TGTGCCAGCAGTTACGGGGAAGTATCAACTAATGAAAAACTGTTTTTT
>TRBJ2-1|-|TRBV7-2|-|15
CASSLELINYNEQFF
TGTGCCAGCAGCTTAGAACTAATAAACTACAATGAGCAGTTCTTC